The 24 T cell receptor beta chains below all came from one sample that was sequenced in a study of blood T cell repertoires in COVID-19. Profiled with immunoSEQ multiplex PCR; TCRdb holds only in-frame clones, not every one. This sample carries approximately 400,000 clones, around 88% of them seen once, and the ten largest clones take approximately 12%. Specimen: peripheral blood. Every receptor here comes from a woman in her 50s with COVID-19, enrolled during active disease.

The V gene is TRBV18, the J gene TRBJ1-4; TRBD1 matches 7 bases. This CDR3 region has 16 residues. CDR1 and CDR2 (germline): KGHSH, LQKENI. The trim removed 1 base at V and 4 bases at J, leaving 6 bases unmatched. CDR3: CASSPLPGQSNEKLFF. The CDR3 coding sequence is TGTGCCAGCTCACCACTACCGGGACAGAGTAATGAAAAACTGTTTTTT. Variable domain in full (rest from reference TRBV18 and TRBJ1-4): NAGVMQNPRHLVRRRGQEARLRCSPMKGHSHVYWYRQLPEEGLKFMVYLQKENIIDESGMPKERFSAEFPKEGPSILRIQQVVRGDSAAYFCASSPLPGQSNEKLFFGSGTQLSVL.

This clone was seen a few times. The CDR3 DNA is TGTGCCAGCAGTTTCTACAATCAGCCCCAGCATTTT. It specifies CASSFYNQPQHF. The V gene is TRBV27, the J gene TRBJ1-5; D unresolved. The CDR3 has 12 amino acids. V shed 3 bases and J shed 3 bases, with 3 bases lying between them. Germline values: CDR1 MNHEY, CDR2 SMNVEV (reference sequence).

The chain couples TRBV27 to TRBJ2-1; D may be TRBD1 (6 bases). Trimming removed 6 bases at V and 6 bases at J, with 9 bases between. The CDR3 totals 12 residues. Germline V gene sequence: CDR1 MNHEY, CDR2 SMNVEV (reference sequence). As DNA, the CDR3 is TGTGCCAGCAGGGGACACCCCAATGAGCAGTTCTTC. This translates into CASRGHPNEQFF.

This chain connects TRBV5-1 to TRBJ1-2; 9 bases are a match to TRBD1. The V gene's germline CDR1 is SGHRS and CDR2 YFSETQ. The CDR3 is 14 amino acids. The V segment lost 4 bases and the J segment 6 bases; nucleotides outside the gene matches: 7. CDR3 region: CASSLGTGLDGYTF. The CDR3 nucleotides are TGCGCCAGCAGCCTAGGGACAGGGTTGGATGGCTACACCTTC.

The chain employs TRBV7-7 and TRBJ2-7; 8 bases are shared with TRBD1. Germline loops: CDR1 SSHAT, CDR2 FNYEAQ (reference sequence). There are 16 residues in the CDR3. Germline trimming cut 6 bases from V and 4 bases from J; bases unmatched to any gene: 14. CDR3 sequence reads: CASSSRPDRVPYEQYF. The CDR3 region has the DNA TGTGCCAGCAGTTCAAGGCCGGACAGGGTACCTTACGAGCAGTACTTC. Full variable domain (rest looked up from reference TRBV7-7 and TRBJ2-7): GAGVSQSPRYKVTKRGQDVTLRCDPISSHATLYWYQQALGQGPEFLTYFNYEAQPDKSGLPSDRFSAERPEGSISTLTIQRTEQRDSAMYRCASSSRPDRVPYEQYFGPGTRLTVT.

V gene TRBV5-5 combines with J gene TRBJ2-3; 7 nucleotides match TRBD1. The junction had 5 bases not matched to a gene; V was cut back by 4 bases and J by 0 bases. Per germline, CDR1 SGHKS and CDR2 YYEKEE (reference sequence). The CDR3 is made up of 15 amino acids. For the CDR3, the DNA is TGTGCCAGCAGCAGGACAGGTGGGAGCACAGATACGCAGTATTTT. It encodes CASSRTGGSTDTQYF. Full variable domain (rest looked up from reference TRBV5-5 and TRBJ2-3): DAGVTQSPTHLIKTRGQQVTLRCSPISGHKSVSWYQQVLGQGPQFIFQYYEKEERGRGNFPDRFSARQFPNYSSELNVNALLLGDSALYLCASSRTGGSTDTQYFGPGTRLTVL.

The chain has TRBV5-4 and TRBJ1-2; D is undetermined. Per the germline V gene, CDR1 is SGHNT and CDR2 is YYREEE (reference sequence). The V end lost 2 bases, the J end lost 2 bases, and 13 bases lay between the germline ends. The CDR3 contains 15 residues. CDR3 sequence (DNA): TGTGCCAGCAGCTTAAGGACTGCTACCAACTATGGCTACACCTTC. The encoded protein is CASSLRTATNYGYTF.

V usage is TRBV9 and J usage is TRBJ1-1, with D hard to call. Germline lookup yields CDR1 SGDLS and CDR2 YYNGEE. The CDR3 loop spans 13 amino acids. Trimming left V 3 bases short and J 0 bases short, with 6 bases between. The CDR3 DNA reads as TGTGCCAGCAGCGGCGTCCTGAACACTGAAGCTTTCTTT. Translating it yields CASSGVLNTEAFF.

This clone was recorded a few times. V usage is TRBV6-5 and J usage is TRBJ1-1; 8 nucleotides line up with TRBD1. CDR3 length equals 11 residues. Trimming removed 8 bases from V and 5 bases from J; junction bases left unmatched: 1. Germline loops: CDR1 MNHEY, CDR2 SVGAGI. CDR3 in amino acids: CASGQGTEAFF. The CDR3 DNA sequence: TGTGCCAGCGGACAGGGAACTGAAGCTTTCTTT.

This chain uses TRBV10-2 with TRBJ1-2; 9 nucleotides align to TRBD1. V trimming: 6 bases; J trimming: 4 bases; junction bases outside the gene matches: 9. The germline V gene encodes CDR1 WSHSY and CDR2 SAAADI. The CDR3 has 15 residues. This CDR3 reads CASRDTGGPGYGYTF. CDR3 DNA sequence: TGCGCCAGCAGGGATACAGGGGGCCCGGGCTATGGCTACACCTTC.

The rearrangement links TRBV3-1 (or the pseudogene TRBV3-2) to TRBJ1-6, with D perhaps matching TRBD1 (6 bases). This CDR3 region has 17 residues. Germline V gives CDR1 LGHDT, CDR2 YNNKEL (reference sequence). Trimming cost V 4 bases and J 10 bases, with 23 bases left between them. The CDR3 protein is CASSPREYRAMGSPLHF. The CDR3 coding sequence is TGTGCCAGCAGCCCACGAGAGTACAGGGCCATGGGGTCACCCCTCCACTTT.

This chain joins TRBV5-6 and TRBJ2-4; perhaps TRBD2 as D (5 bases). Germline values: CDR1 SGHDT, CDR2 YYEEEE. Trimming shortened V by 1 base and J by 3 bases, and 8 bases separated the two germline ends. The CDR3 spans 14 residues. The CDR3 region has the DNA TGTGCCAGCAGCTTGAAGAGCGGCAAAAACATTCAGTACTTC. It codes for CASSLKSGKNIQYF.

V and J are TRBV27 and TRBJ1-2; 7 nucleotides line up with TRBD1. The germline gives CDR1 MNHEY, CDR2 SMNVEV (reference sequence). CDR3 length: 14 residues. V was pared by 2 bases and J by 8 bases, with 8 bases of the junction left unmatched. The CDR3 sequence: CASSLNLDRVGYTF. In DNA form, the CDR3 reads TGTGCCAGCAGTTTAAATCTCGACAGGGTAGGCTACACCTTC.

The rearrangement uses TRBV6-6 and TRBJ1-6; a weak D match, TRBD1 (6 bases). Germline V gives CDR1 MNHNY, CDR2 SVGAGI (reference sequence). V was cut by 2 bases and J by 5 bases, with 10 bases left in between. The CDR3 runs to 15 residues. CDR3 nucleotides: TGTGCCAGCAGTTACGCAGGGGTTGATAATTCACCCCTCCACTTT. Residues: CASSYAGVDNSPLHF.

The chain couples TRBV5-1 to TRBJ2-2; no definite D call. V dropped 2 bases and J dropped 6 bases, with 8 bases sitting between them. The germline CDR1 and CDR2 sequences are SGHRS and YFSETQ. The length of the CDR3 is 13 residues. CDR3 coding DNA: TGCGCCAGCAGCTTCTACTTGTCCGGGGAGCTGTTTTTT. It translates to CASSFYLSGELFF.

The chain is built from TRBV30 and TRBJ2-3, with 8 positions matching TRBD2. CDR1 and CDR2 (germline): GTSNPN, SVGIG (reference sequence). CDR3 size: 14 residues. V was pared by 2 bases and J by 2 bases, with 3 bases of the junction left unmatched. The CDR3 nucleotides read TGTGCCTGGAGTACGGGGGGGGACACAGATACGCAGTATTTT. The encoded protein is CAWSTGGDTDTQYF.

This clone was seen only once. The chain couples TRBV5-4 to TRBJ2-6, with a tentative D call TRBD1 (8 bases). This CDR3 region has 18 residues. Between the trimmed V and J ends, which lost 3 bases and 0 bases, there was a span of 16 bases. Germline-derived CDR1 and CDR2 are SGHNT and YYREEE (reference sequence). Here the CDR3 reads CASSYHRGGDSGANVLTF. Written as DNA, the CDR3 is TGTGCCAGCAGCTACCACAGGGGGGGGGACTCTGGGGCCAACGTCCTGACTTTC.

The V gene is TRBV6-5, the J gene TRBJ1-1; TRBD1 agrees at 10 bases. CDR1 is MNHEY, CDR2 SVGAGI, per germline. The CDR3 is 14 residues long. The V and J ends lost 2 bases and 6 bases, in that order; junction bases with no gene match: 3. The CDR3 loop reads CASSYRQGAAEAFF. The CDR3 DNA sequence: TGTGCCAGCAGTTACCGACAGGGGGCGGCTGAAGCTTTCTTT.

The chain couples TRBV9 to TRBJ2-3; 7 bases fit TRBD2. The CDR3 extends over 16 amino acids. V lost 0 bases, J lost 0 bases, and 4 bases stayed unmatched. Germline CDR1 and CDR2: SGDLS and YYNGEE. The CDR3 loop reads CASSVGERDSTDTQYF. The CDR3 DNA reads TGTGCCAGCAGCGTAGGAGAGCGGGATAGCACAGATACGCAGTATTTT.

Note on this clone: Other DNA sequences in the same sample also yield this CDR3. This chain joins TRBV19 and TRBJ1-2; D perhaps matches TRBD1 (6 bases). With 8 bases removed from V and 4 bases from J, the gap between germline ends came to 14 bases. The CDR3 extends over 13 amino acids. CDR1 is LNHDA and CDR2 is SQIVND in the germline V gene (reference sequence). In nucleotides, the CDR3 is TGTGCCAGTGGGCAGGGGTACGGCTATGGCTACACCTTC. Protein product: CASGQGYGYGYTF.

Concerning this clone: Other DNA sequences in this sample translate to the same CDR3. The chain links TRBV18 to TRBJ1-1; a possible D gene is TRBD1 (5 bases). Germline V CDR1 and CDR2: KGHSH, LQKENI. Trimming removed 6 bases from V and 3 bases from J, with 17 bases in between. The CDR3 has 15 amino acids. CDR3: CASSPGQGRDTEAFF. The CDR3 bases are TGTGCCAGCTCCCCCGGGCAGGGAAGGGACACTGAAGCTTTCTTT.

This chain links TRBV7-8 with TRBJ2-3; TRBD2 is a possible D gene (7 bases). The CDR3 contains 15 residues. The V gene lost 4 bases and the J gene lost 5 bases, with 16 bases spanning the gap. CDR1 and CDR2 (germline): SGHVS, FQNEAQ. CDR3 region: CASSSEGGKVDTQYF. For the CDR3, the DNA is TGTGCCAGCAGCTCGGAGGGGGGGAAAGTAGATACGCAGTATTTT.

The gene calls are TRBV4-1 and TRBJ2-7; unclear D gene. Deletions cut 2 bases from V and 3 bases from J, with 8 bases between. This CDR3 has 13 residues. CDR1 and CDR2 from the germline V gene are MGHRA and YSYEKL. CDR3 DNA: TGCGCCAGCAGCCAATACACGCACTACGAGCAGTACTTC. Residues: CASSQYTHYEQYF.

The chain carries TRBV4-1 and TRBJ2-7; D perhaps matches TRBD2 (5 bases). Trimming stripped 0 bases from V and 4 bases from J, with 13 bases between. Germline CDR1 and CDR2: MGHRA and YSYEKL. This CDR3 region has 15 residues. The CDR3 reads CASSQERIRGYEQYF. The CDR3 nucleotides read TGCGCCAGCAGCCAAGAAAGGATTCGAGGGTACGAGCAGTACTTC.